This TCR beta chain appears in the sequencing data of a study of technical replicates of blood from a handful of donors. The assay was immunoSEQ multiplex PCR, and TCRdb's table has in-frame clones only and misses some. The sample lists about 73,000 clones; 93% were seen once. This CDR3 spans 17 amino acids. Germline trimming cut 0 bases from V and 4 bases from J; bases unmatched to any gene: 9. Germline CDR1 is MGHRA and CDR2 is YSYEKL. The sequence was collected from a human donor in good health. Sequenced sample: T cells isolated from PBMCs. The chain couples TRBV4-1 to TRBJ2-1; 7 positions agree with TRBD1. The CDR3 is CASSQDTAGGAYNEQFF. As DNA, the CDR3 is TGCGCCAGCAGCCAAGATACGGCAGGGGGAGCTTACAATGAGCAGTTCTTC.